This T cell receptor (beta chain) appears in the sequencing data of a study of shared clonotypes between healthy human individuals. Study results and caveats: Larger estimated richness was generally seen in naive subsets than in memory subsets.

With respect to this clone: Its cognate antigen is unknown.

Clones were read by immunoSEQ multiplex PCR, and TCRdb kept only the in-frame ones, dropping some. The table shows some 2,000,000 clones, with about 94% occurring only once. V was pared by 8 bases and J by 7 bases, with 24 bases between. Germline assignment: CDR1 MDHEN and CDR2 SYDVKM. CDR3 length: 16 residues. Terminally differentiated effector memory CD45RA+ cells were left out of the naive CD8 fraction, which was CD45RO-negative and positively selected for CCR7. The sample consisted of naive CD8+ T cells sorted from blood. The sequence came from a man between 18 and 35 years old in good health. V usage is TRBV28 and J usage is TRBJ1-3; D is perhaps TRBD1 (6 bases). This CDR3 reads CASSTGTERSANTIYF. Written as DNA, the CDR3 is TGTGCCAGCTCGACAGGAACAGAACGATCAGCGAACACCATATATTTT.